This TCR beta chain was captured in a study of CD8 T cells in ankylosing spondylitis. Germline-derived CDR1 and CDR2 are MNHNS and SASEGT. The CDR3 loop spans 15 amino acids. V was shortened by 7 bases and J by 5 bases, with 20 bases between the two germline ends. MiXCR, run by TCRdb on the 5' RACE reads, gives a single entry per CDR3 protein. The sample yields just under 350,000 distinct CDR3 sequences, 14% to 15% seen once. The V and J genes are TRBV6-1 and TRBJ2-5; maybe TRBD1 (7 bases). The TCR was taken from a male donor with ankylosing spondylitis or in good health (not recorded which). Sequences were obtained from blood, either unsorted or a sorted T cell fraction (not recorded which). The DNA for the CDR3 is TGTGCCAGCAAACCCCAATCAGGGGGGTATGAGACCCAGTACTTC. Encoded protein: CASKPQSGGYETQYF.